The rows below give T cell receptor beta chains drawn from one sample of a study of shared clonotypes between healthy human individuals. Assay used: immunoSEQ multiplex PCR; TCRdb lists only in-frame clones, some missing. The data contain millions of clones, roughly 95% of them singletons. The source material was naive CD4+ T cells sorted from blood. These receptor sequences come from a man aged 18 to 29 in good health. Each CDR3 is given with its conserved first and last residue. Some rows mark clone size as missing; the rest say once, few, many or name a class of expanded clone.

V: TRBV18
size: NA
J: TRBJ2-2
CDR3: CASSPYPLTNTGELFF

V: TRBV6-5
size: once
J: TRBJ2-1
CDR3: CASSRRGSEQFF

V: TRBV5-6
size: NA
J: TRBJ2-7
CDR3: CASSLGQGAASYEQYF

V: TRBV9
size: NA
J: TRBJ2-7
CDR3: CASSVDQGSYEQYF

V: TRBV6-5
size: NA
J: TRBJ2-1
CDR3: CASSYGRGYNEQFF

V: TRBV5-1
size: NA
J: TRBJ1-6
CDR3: CASSADRGYNSPLHF

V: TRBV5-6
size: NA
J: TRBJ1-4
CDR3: CASSFSGSNEKLFF

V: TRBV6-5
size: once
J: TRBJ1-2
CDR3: CASSSPSRDRGHGYTF

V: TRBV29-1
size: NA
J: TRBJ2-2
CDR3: CSGRTVTGELFF

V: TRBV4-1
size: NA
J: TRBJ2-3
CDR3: CASSQRTSGSTDTQYF

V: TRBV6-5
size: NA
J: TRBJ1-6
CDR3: CASRRVFPNNSPLHF

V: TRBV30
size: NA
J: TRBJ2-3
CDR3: CAWSVGLAGGTDTQYF

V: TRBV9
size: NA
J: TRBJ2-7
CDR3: CASSVAGLAGYYEQYF

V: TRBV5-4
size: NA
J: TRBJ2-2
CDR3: CASSLEGRGVAGELFF

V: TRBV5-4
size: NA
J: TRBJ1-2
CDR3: CASSRGDRPNYGYTF

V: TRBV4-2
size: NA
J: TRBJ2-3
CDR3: CASSQDPLSGTSGAGGTQYF

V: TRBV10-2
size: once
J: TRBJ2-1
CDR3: CASSEELAYNEQFF

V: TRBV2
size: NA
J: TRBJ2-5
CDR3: CASSRDQETQYF